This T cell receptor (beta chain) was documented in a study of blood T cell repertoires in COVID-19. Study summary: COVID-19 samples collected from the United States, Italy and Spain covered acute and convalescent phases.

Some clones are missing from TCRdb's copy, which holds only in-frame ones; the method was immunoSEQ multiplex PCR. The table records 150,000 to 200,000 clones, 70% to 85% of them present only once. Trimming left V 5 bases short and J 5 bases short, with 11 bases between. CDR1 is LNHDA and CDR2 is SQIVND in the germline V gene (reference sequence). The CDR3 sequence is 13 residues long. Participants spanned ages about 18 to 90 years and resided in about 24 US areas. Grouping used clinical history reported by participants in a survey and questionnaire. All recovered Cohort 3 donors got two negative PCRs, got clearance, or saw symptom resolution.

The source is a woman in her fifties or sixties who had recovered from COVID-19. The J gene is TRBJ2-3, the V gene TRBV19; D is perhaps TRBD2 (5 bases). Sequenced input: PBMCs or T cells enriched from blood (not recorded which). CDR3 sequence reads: CASSPRRGDTQYF. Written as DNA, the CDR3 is TGTGCCAGTAGTCCCCGACGGGGAGATACGCAGTATTTT.